The sequence of this T cell receptor beta chain was determined in a study of blood T cells in healthy people across ages. Findings and caveats of the study: The fall in TCR beta diversity per million T cells was roughly linear with age.

Trimming took 5 bases from V and 7 from J, leaving 19 bases between them. The CDR3 contains 15 residues. Germline assignment: CDR1 SGHAT and CDR2 FQNNGV. Of note for this clonotype: Antigen unknown.

Through a sample-barcoded 5' primer and a J-beta primer mix, a second PCR was run for 7 to 11 cycles. Sequencing yielded, for each sample, at least 2.5 million paired-end reads carrying CDR3. TCRdb re-analysed the 5' RACE reads in MiXCR, keeping a single row per CDR3 protein. The sample holds 650,000 to 950,000 distinct CDR3 sequences, around two fifths seen once. This receptor was identified in a man aged 60 to 69 in good health. Sequencing was carried out using blood. The V gene is TRBV11-2, the J gene TRBJ2-3; D is possibly TRBD2 (5 bases). In DNA, the CDR3 is TGTGCCAGCAGCCCGCGGGTTCCGCGGAATCATACGCAGTATTTT. It translates to CASSPRVPRNHTQYF.